These 27 T cell receptor beta chains share one sample of origin, sequenced in a study of radiotherapy plus CTLA-4 blockade in lung cancer. Profiling relied on immunoSEQ multiplex PCR, and the TCRdb table lists in-frame clones only, not all of them. This repertoire shows tens of thousands of clones, 85% to 90% found once; its top ten account for over 15%. This specimen consisted of peripheral blood, obtained from a patient treated with radiotherapy plus ipilimumab. The receptors derive from a human donor with non-small cell lung cancer that progressed on radiotherapy plus ipilimumab.

The J gene is TRBJ2-5, the V gene TRBV5-5, with D maybe TRBD2 (7 bases). The CDR3 sequence is 15 residues long. Trimming pared 3 bases from V and 9 bases from J, leaving 21 bases between. Germline V gives CDR1 SGHKS, CDR2 YYEKEE (reference sequence). The CDR3 DNA follows: TGTGCCAGCAGCTGGTCCCTAGGGGGGGCCCTTCCCCAGTACTTC. Translating it yields CASSWSLGGALPQYF.

This clone was recorded once. This chain connects TRBV29-1 to TRBJ2-7; tentatively, D is TRBD2 (5 bases). V dropped 7 bases and J dropped 0 bases, with 13 bases sitting between them. Germline V gives CDR1 SQVTM, CDR2 ANQGSEA. The CDR3 totals 13 residues. Written as DNA, the CDR3 is TGCAGCGCCCGAGTAGACTACTCCTACGAGCAGTACTTC. The encoded protein is CSARVDYSYEQYF.

This clone showed up just a few times. The rearrangement links TRBV7-2 to TRBJ2-6; D is unresolved. The ends were cut back, 5 bases at V and 3 bases at J, with 11 bases in the middle. The CDR3 contains 15 residues. Germline CDR1 and CDR2: SGHTA and FQGNSA. CDR3 sequence reads: CASSIEYSGANVLTF. DNA for the CDR3: TGTGCCAGCAGCATTGAGTATAGTGGGGCCAACGTCCTGACTTTC.

The CDR3 spells CSAVGRPNEKLFF. The CDR3 DNA reads as TGCAGCGCCGTTGGACGGCCTAATGAAAAACTGTTTTTT. The chain is built from TRBV29-1 and TRBJ1-4; D gene unclear. Trimming cost V 7 bases and J 3 bases, with 12 bases left between them. Germline V gives CDR1 SQVTM, CDR2 ANQGSEA. This CDR3 has 13 amino acids. Complete variable domain (other parts from reference TRBV29-1 and TRBJ1-4): SAVISQKPSRDICQRGTSLTIQCQVDSQVTMMFWYRQQPGQSLTLIATANQGSEATYESGFVIDKFPISRPNLTFSTLTVSNMSPEDSSIYLCSAVGRPNEKLFFGSGTQLSVL.

This chain uses TRBV27 with TRBJ2-3; D call uncertain. Germline loops: CDR1 MNHEY, CDR2 SMNVEV (reference sequence). Between the trimmed V and J ends, which lost 0 bases and 0 bases, there was a span of 7 bases. The length of the CDR3 is 15 residues. The CDR3 region is CASSLSFRSTDTQYF. The CDR3 DNA reads TGTGCCAGCAGTTTATCGTTTAGGAGCACAGATACGCAGTATTTT.

This clone was seen repeatedly, ten times or more. V usage is TRBV18 and J usage is TRBJ1-2, with D perhaps TRBD1 (5 bases). Per the germline V gene, CDR1 is KGHSH and CDR2 is LQKENI. With 4 bases removed from V and 9 bases from J, the gap between germline ends came to 15 bases. The CDR3 contains 13 residues. CDR3 nucleotide sequence: TGTGCCAGCTCACGGGAGGCGGGGGAGCGCTACACCTTC. This codes for CASSREAGERYTF.

This clone was recorded once. This chain connects TRBV11-3 to TRBJ2-7, with D tentatively TRBD1 (5 bases). V was trimmed by 0 bases and J by 5 bases, leaving 11 bases between them. Germline V gene lookup returns CDR1 SGHNT and CDR2 YENEEA. This CDR3 has 14 amino acids. Written as DNA, the CDR3 is TGTGCCAGCAGCTTAGACAGGGTTCAACACGAGCAGTACTTC. This encodes CASSLDRVQHEQYF. Full variable domain (rest looked up from reference TRBV11-3 and TRBJ2-7): EAGVVQSPRYKIIEKKQPVAFWCNPISGHNTLYWYLQNLGQGPELLIRYENEEAVDDSQLPKDRFSAERLKGVDSTLKIQPAELGDSAVYLCASSLDRVQHEQYFGPGTRLTVT.

The chain couples TRBV7-2 to TRBJ2-2; D could derive from TRBD1 or TRBD2 (5 bases each). Germline CDR1 is SGHTA and CDR2 is FQGNSA. This CDR3 has 13 residues. Trimming cost V 6 bases and J 6 bases, with 11 bases left between them. This chain's CDR3 is CASRRGEPGELFF. DNA of the CDR3: TGTGCCAGCAGACGAGGGGAGCCCGGGGAGCTGTTTTTT.

The chain recombines TRBV10-3 with TRBJ1-5; D remains ambiguous. The germline CDR1 and CDR2 sequences are ENHRY and SYGVKD. The germline V and J ends were trimmed by 4 bases and 0 bases, with 10 bases remaining between them. This CDR3 has 15 amino acids. Written as DNA, the CDR3 is TGTGCCATCAGTGCGGCAGCCTATAGCAATCAGCCCCAGCATTTT. Protein sequence: CAISAAAYSNQPQHF.

This rearrangement joins TRBV10-2 to TRBJ2-3, with 7 bases that match TRBD2. J was trimmed by 2 bases and V by 4 bases; bases with no gene match: 3. CDR3 length: 14 residues. Germline V gives CDR1 WSHSY, CDR2 SAAADI. CDR3 loop: CASSVRGNTDTQYF. Written as DNA, the CDR3 is TGCGCCAGCAGTGTGCGGGGGAACACAGATACGCAGTATTTT.

The chain is built from TRBV19 and TRBJ2-3; TRBD1 might be the D (5 bases). V gave up 5 bases and J gave up 1 base, with 7 bases separating them. The CDR3 runs 13 residues. Germline CDR1 is LNHDA and CDR2 is SQIVND (reference sequence). Here the CDR3 reads CASSPRGTDTQYF. The CDR3 DNA sequence: TGTGCCAGTAGTCCCAGGGGCACAGATACGCAGTATTTT.

This clone was counted a few times. The chain has TRBV5-6 and TRBJ2-7, with D uncertain. Germline-derived CDR1 and CDR2 are SGHDT and YYEEEE. This CDR3 comprises 15 residues. Trimming pared 1 base from V and 0 bases from J, leaving 11 bases between. This CDR3 reads CASSLWNRDSYEQYF. The CDR3 DNA sequence: TGTGCCAGCAGCTTGTGGAATAGGGACTCCTACGAGCAGTACTTC.

The sample holds one count of this clone. V and J are TRBV5-6 and TRBJ2-5, with 15 bases identical to TRBD2. With 2 bases clipped from V and 4 bases from J, the junction kept 6 bases outside the gene matches. Germline V CDR1 and CDR2: SGHDT, YYEEEE. This CDR3 region has 17 residues. This CDR3 is CASSFRGLAGGGETQYF. Written as DNA, the CDR3 is TGTGCCAGCAGCTTCCGTGGACTAGCGGGAGGGGGAGAGACCCAGTACTTC.

For the CDR3, the DNA is TGCGCCAGCAGCTTGGTCCAGGGCGTAGCTTTCTTT. It is translated as CASSLVQGVAFF. V and J are TRBV5-1 and TRBJ1-1; possible D gene TRBD1, 5 bases. Germline CDR1 reads SGHRS; CDR2 reads YFSETQ. The CDR3 runs to 12 residues. V shed 0 bases and J shed 10 bases, with 10 bases lying between them.

The chain couples TRBV29-1 to TRBJ2-6; 7 bases map to TRBD2. The germline gives CDR1 SQVTM, CDR2 ANQGSEA. The CDR3 has 14 residues. V dropped 6 bases and J dropped 1; count of bases not matched to a gene: 3. This CDR3 reads CSVPGGSGANVLTF. CDR3 nucleotides: TGCAGCGTCCCCGGGGGGTCTGGGGCCAACGTCCTGACTTTC.

The rearrangement links TRBV6-4 to TRBJ2-7; D unclear. Trimming took off 6 bases at V and 1 base at J, with 10 bases between the two ends. Germline assignment: CDR1 MRHNA and CDR2 SNTAGT. The length of the CDR3 is 13 residues. CDR3 nucleotide sequence: TGTGCCAGCAGCCCCGACCTATCCTACGAGCAGTACTTC. Protein sequence: CASSPDLSYEQYF.

The chain joins TRBV6-6 to TRBJ1-2, with D perhaps matching TRBD1 (6 bases). CDR1 and CDR2 (germline): MNHNY, SVGAGI (reference sequence). This CDR3 spans 16 amino acids. Between the trimmed V and J ends, which lost 0 bases and 1 base, there was a span of 12 bases. The CDR3 sequence is CASSYSRDTLNYGYTF. DNA of the CDR3: TGTGCCAGCAGTTACTCCCGGGACACCCTTAACTATGGCTACACCTTC.

This chain uses TRBV19 with TRBJ2-1; the D gene is possibly TRBD1 (5 bases). V was clipped by 1 base and J by 4 bases, with 8 bases between them. CDR3 length: 14 residues. Germline lookup yields CDR1 LNHDA and CDR2 SQIVND (reference sequence). This chain's CDR3 is CASSIGGAYNEQFF. The CDR3, as DNA: TGTGCCAGTAGTATAGGGGGCGCGTACAATGAGCAGTTCTTC.

The V gene is TRBV29-1, the J gene TRBJ1-2; D ambiguous. V was clipped by 5 bases and J by 0 bases, with 7 bases between them. This CDR3 region has 12 residues. CDR1 is SQVTM, CDR2 ANQGSEA, per germline. The CDR3 DNA sequence: TGCAGCGTTTCAACCCCTAACTATGGCTACACCTTC. It is translated as CSVSTPNYGYTF.

The chain carries TRBV7-9 and TRBJ2-7; 9 nucleotides align to TRBD1. CDR1 is SEHNR and CDR2 is FQNEAQ in the germline V gene (reference sequence). The CDR3 extends over 15 amino acids. The ends lost 5 bases at V and 6 bases at J; junction bases unmatched: 11. CDR3 region: CASSPRGGTGIEQYF. The CDR3 nucleotides read TGTGCCAGCAGCCCTAGGGGGGGGACAGGGATCGAGCAGTACTTC.

The V call is TRBV7-3, the J call TRBJ2-2; 7 nucleotides agree with TRBD2. The CDR3 length is 16 residues. Germline assignment: CDR1 SGHTA and CDR2 FQGTGA. The V segment lost 1 base and the J segment 6 bases; nucleotides outside the gene matches: 8. Here the CDR3 reads CASSLRGGTGAGELFF. DNA for the CDR3: TGTGCCAGCAGCTTAAGGGGGGGAACCGGGGCCGGGGAGCTGTTTTTT. The full variable domain, completed using reference TRBV7-3 and TRBJ2-2, is GAGVSQTPSNKVTEKGKYVELRCDPISGHTALYWYRQSLGQGPEFLIYFQGTGAADDSGLPNDRFFAVRPEGSVSTLKIQRTERGDSAVYLCASSLRGGTGAGELFFGEGSRLTVL.

This clone was seen a few times. The chain uses TRBV10-3 and TRBJ1-4, with D uncertain. Trimming left V 0 bases short and J 7 bases short, with 6 bases between. Per the germline V gene, CDR1 is ENHRY and CDR2 is SYGVKD. This CDR3 comprises 13 residues. The CDR3 DNA reads TGTGCCATCAGTGAGTCTCTGCCTGAAAAACTGTTTTTT. It is translated as CAISESLPEKLFF.

The chain recombines TRBV7-2 with TRBJ1-5; the D is unclear. The CDR3 is made up of 13 amino acids. V gave up 2 bases and J gave up 0 bases, with 2 bases separating them. CDR1 is SGHTA and CDR2 is FQGNSA in the germline V gene. Here the CDR3 reads CASSLSSNQPQHF. Here the CDR3 DNA reads TGTGCCAGCAGCTTAAGTAGCAATCAGCCCCAGCATTTT.

J is TRBJ2-3 and V is TRBV19; a weak D match, TRBD1 (5 bases). V lost 5 bases and J lost 3, with 27 bases in between. Looked up from germline, CDR1 is LNHDA and CDR2 is SQIVND (reference sequence). The CDR3 runs 19 residues. Written as DNA, the CDR3 is TGTGCCAGTAGTGGGGTTCTGTTCCGGCTAGGGGATCATACAGATACGCAGTATTTT. Translated, it gives CASSGVLFRLGDHTDTQYF.

This chain uses TRBV9 with TRBJ1-6; D is unresolved. The germline V gene has CDR1 SGDLS and CDR2 YYNGEE. This CDR3 has 15 amino acids. V dropped 0 bases and J dropped 7 bases, with 11 bases sitting between them. CDR3 loop: CASSVEVRPNSPLHF. CDR3 coding DNA: TGTGCCAGCAGCGTAGAGGTCAGGCCCAATTCACCCCTCCACTTT.

The gene calls are TRBV7-2 and TRBJ2-7, with unresolved D. The CDR3 has 14 residues. CDR1 and CDR2 from the germline V gene are SGHTA and FQGNSA. With 3 bases removed from V and 1 base from J, the gap between germline ends came to 10 bases. CDR3 in amino acids: CASSFQDLSYEQYF. DNA of the CDR3: TGTGCCAGCAGCTTTCAGGACCTATCCTACGAGCAGTACTTC.

The chain's CDR3 is CASSLIDGYTF. As DNA, the CDR3 is TGTGCCAGCAGCTTGATAGATGGCTACACCTTC. The chain is built from TRBV7-9 and TRBJ1-2; D uncertain. Trimming cost V 3 bases and J 6 bases, with 5 bases left between them. This CDR3 comprises 11 residues. Germline-derived CDR1 and CDR2 are SEHNR and FQNEAQ (reference sequence).